Below, one T cell receptor (beta chain) is given with its context. The antigen is not known. TCRdb's copy holds only in-frame clones and misses some; the assay was immunoSEQ multiplex PCR. The sample carries some 50,000 clones, roughly two thirds recorded once. Time point described: week 47, end of study. The study gave 300 ug of mutant IDH1 20-mer peptide per vaccine dose, with topical imiquimod. In every donor, the tumor was a new WHO grade 3 or 4 IDH1-mutant, ATRX-lost astrocytoma. This sample was taken from a study of a mutant IDH1 vaccine in newly diagnosed glioma. Study-wide background: Radiotherapy alone preceded vaccination by 4-6 weeks; alternatively, vaccination started with temozolomide cycles.

Overall study results and limits: Pseudoprogression appeared independent of alterations in top peripheral clonotypes.

The germline V and J ends were trimmed by 3 bases and 3 bases, with 16 bases remaining between them. Germline lookup yields CDR1 SGHRS and CDR2 YFSETQ. The CDR3 runs 17 residues. The chain has TRBV5-1 and TRBJ2-6; possible D gene TRBD1, 6 bases. This sample comprised peripheral blood mononuclear cells (PBMCs), obtained from a glioma patient whose treatment included an IDH1 peptide vaccine. The receptor was derived from a man aged 35 to 55 with glioma. Some clones in this sample may be carry-over from other donors' samples. The CDR3 DNA sequence: TGCGCCAGCAGCTCGCAACCGACAGGTCATGGGGCCAACGTCCTGACTTTC. Protein sequence: CASSSQPTGHGANVLTF.